A selection of T cell receptor beta chains follows, all from one sample in a study of T cells in Graves' hyperthyroidism and ophthalmopathy. TCRdb processed the multiplex PCR reads anew with MiXCR; each CDR3 protein has one entry. The table has 340,000 or so distinct CDR3 sequences, around 23% seen once. The sequencing sample was made of blood. These receptor sequences come from a woman between 50 and 59 years old with Graves' hyperthyroidism. Both conserved end residues are part of each CDR3. The order of the fields is J gene, D gene, V gene, clone size, CDR3 DNA, CDR3 protein. D genes are given only for firm matches. Expanded clones are given a class, and other clones once, few, many or no size at all.

TRBJ2-3 . TRBV7-9 many TGTGCCAGCAGCTTAGCTAGCGGCGTCACAGATACGCAGTATTTT CASSLASGVTDTQYF
TRBJ1-1 TRBD1 TRBV20-1 many TGCAGTGCACCCGGGACAGGGGGCACTGAAGCTTTCTTT CSAPGTGGTEAFF
TRBJ2-2 . TRBV7-2 few TGTGCCAGCAGCCCCCCGTTCCGGGAGCTGTTTTTT CASSPPFRELFF
TRBJ1-1 TRBD1 TRBV12-3/TRBV12-4 . TGTGCCAGCAGCTTAGGACAGGGGGCCTGGGAAGCTTTCTTT CASSLGQGAWEAFF
TRBJ2-1 . TRBV15 many TGTGCCACCAGCAGAGATCAGGGGTACAATGAGCAGTTCTTC CATSRDQGYNEQFF
TRBJ2-5 . TRBV11-2 many TGTGCCAGCAGCTTAGAGGGGGTTATGGCCCAGTACTTC CASSLEGVMAQYF
TRBJ1-6 TRBD1 TRBV27 many TGTGCCAGCAAAAGGACAGGGGGTATTTCAAATTCACCCCTCCACTTT CASKRTGGISNSPLHF
TRBJ2-1 TRBD1 TRBV6-1 . TGTGCCAGCAGTTTAGCCATGGACAGGGTCCGAGATGAGCAGTTCTTC CASSLAMDRVRDEQFF
TRBJ1-2 TRBD1 TRBV29-1 many TGCAGCGTTGGACAGGGGCCTAACTATGGCTACACCTTC CSVGQGPNYGYTF
TRBJ2-5 . TRBV2 few TGTGCCGGCATAGGTGCGGAGACCCAGTACTTC CAGIGAETQYF
TRBJ1-1 . TRBV20-1 . TGCAGTGCTAGTGTGAGGGGGACTGAAGCTTTCTTT CSASVRGTEAFF
TRBJ2-1 TRBD2 TRBV27 many TGTGCCAGCAGACCATATAGCGGGGATTCCTACAATGAGCAGTTCTTC CASRPYSGDSYNEQFF
TRBJ1-1 . TRBV28 many TGTGCCAGCATAGAGAACACTGAAGCTTTCTTT CASIENTEAFF
TRBJ2-7 TRBD2 TRBV10-3 many TGTGCCATCAAGGGGAGCGGGAGCCTCTCCTACGAGCAGTACTTC CAIKGSGSLSYEQYF
TRBJ2-1 . TRBV28 many TGTGCCACGCGAGCGAGGGTTGAGCAGTTCTTC CATRARVEQFF
TRBJ2-7 . TRBV10-3 many TGTGCCATCAGTCCTAGGCAGGGCTCCTACGAGCAGTACTTC CAISPRQGSYEQYF
TRBJ1-5 . TRBV2 . TGTGCCAGCAGTACTCAGAGCAATCAGCCCCAGCATTTT CASSTQSNQPQHF
TRBJ1-2 . TRBV4-1 . TGCGCCAGCAGCGCCTCCGGGACAGGCTACACCTTC CASSASGTGYTF
TRBJ2-7 TRBD2 TRBV20-1 many TGCAGTGCTGGGCCCGGGACTAGCGTCTACGAGCAGTACTTC CSAGPGTSVYEQYF
TRBJ2-7 TRBD1 TRBV18 . TGTGCCAGCCTACCGGGGACAGGGCTCTACGAGCAGTACTTC CASLPGTGLYEQYF
TRBJ1-5 . TRBV7-2 . TGTGCCAGCAGCTTAGGCGAAGGTAGGACCCAGCATTTT CASSLGEGRTQHF
TRBJ2-1 TRBD2 TRBV7-6 many TGTGCCAGCAGCCTAGCGGGAGGGCCTGGGGGTTCCTACAATGAGCAGTTCTTC CASSLAGGPGGSYNEQFF
TRBJ2-5 . TRBV6-1 few TGTGCCAGCAGGATAACAGTGCCGGAGACCCAGTACTTC CASRITVPETQYF
TRBJ1-2 . TRBV28 . TGTGCCACTAGTTTTGGAGTACTATATGGCTACACCTTC CATSFGVLYGYTF
TRBJ1-5 TRBD1 TRBV6-1 many TGTGCCAGCAGTCGGACAGGGAATTCTGATCAGCCCCAGCATTTT CASSRTGNSDQPQHF
TRBJ2-2 . TRBV18 . TGTGCCAGCTCAACCACATCACTAGCGAACACCGGGGAGCTGTTTTTT CASSTTSLANTGELFF
TRBJ2-1 TRBD2 TRBV7-2 . TGTGCCAGCAGCTTAGTTGGGCTAGCGGGAGCCGACTATCACAATGAGCAGTTCTTC CASSLVGLAGADYHNEQFF
TRBJ2-7 TRBD2 TRBV11-2 many TGTGCCAGCAGCGCGACTAGCGGGAGGGGTAACGAGCAGTACTTC CASSATSGRGNEQYF
TRBJ2-1 TRBD2 TRBV6-1 many TGTGCCAGCAGTTCCACCCCCGGGACTAGCGGGATTGAGCAGTTCTTC CASSSTPGTSGIEQFF
TRBJ1-1 . TRBV15 many TGTGCCACCAGCAGAGATACGTTAGGGAGCACTGAAGCTTTCTTT CATSRDTLGSTEAFF
TRBJ1-5 . TRBV3-1 many TGTGCCAGCAGCCAAGAGCCGTGGGCCACAACTAGGCAGCCCCAGCATTTT CASSQEPWATTRQPQHF
TRBJ2-7 TRBD2 TRBV25-1 few TGTGCCAGCAGCGGACTAGCGGGCATCTTTAGGAGCTCCTACGAGCAGTACTTC CASSGLAGIFRSSYEQYF
TRBJ2-3 TRBD2 TRBV7-9 many TGTGCCAGCAGCGATGGACTAGGAAGCACAGATACGCAGTATTTT CASSDGLGSTDTQYF
TRBJ2-1 . TRBV11-2 . TGTGCCAGCAGCCCCGTCGACGAGTCCTACAATGAGCAGTTCTTC CASSPVDESYNEQFF
TRBJ1-4 . TRBV7-9 . TGTGCCAGCAGCTTAGCTTTCCGGGGCGCAAATGAAAAACTGTTTTTT CASSLAFRGANEKLFF
TRBJ2-2 TRBD1 TRBV20-1 many TGCAGTGCTAGAGAGGGGACAGCGAACACCGGGGAGCTGTTTTTT CSAREGTANTGELFF
TRBJ2-7 TRBD1 TRBV13 many TGTGCCAGCAGCTTAGCGACAGGGGCAATACGAGAGCAGTACTTC CASSLATGAIREQYF
TRBJ2-7 TRBD1 TRBV4-1 . TGCGCCAGCAGCCGAACCGGGACAGGGAATTCCTACGAGCAGTACTTC CASSRTGTGNSYEQYF
TRBJ2-7 TRBD1 TRBV28 . TGTGCCAGCAGTTCAGGGGCCAAGACAGGGATCTCCTACGAGCAGTACTTC CASSSGAKTGISYEQYF
TRBJ1-2 . TRBV15 few TGTGCCACCAGCGGATACAGGGAGGGTGGAGGCTACACCTTC CATSGYREGGGYTF
TRBJ2-5 . TRBV7-2 many TGTGCCAGCAGTTCGCTAAGGGGGTACCAAGAGACCCAGTACTTC CASSSLRGYQETQYF
TRBJ1-5 TRBD1 TRBV28 . TGTGCCAGCAGTTTTTACAGGGGCAGGAGCAATCAGCCCCAGCATTTT CASSFYRGRSNQPQHF
TRBJ2-2 TRBD1 TRBV2 . TGTGCCAGCAGCCGGGACAGGACAGCGGACGGGGAGCTGTTTTTT CASSRDRTADGELFF
TRBJ2-5 TRBD2 TRBV9 . TGTGCCAGCAGCGCCTCAGTTAGCGGGGGTGTTCAAGAGACCCAGTACTTC CASSASVSGGVQETQYF
TRBJ1-4 . TRBV27 . TGTGCCAGCAGTGGAACCGGGACCCTCGGGGAAAAACTGTTTTTT CASSGTGTLGEKLFF
TRBJ2-1 TRBD2 TRBV11-2 many TGTGCCAGCAGCGGTGGCGGCGGGGGGTTGTACAATGAGCAGTTCTTC CASSGGGGGLYNEQFF
TRBJ1-1 . TRBV18 many TGTGCCAGTTCACCACCGGACAGAAACACTGAAGCTTTCTTT CASSPPDRNTEAFF
TRBJ1-5 . TRBV2 many TGTGCCAGCAGTGAAGCAGTAGAGGGCTTTCAGCCCCAGCATTTT CASSEAVEGFQPQHF
TRBJ1-1 . TRBV19 few TGTGCCAGCCGAAACGGGGGAAGTATTGAAGCTTTCTTT CASRNGGSIEAFF
TRBJ1-5 TRBD1 TRBV5-8 . TGTGCCAGCAGCTTGGCGTTAGGGGGCTGGAATCAGCCCCAGCATTTT CASSLALGGWNQPQHF
TRBJ1-1 . TRBV2 few TGTGCCACCACCGGGGTCGCTACGAACACTGAAGCTTTCTTT CATTGVATNTEAFF
TRBJ2-5 TRBD2 TRBV12-3/TRBV12-4 many TGTGCCAGCAGTTTAGCAGGGACTAGCGGGGGGGCCGGTTCAGAGACCCAGTACTTC CASSLAGTSGGAGSETQYF